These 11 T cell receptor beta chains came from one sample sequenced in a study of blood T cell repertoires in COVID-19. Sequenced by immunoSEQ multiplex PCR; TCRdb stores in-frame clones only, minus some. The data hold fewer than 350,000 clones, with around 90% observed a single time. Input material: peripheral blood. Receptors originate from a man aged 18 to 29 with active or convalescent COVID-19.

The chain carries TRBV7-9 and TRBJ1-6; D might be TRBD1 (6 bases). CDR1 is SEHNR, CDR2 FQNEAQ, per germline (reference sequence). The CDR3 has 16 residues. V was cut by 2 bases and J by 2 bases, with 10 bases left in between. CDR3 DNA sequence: TGTGCCAGCAGCTTATCCGGGGGGCCCTATAATTCACCCCTCCACTTT. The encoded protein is CASSLSGGPYNSPLHF.

CDR3 bases: TGTGCCAGCAGCCGGACAGGAAATTCACCCCTCCACTTT. This sequence encodes CASSRTGNSPLHF. V gene TRBV7-9 combines with J gene TRBJ1-6, with 7 bases aligning to TRBD1. The CDR3 covers 13 residues. Germline CDR1 SEHNR, CDR2 FQNEAQ (reference sequence). After removal of 5 bases from V and 7 bases from J, the junction contained 2 bases not matched to a gene.

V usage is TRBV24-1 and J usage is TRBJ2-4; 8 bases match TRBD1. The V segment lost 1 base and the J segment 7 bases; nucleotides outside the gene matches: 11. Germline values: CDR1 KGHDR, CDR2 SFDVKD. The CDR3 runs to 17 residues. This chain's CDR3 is CATSDFSKDRDNNIQYF. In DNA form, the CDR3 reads TGTGCCACCAGTGATTTCTCCAAGGACAGGGATAACAACATTCAGTACTTC.

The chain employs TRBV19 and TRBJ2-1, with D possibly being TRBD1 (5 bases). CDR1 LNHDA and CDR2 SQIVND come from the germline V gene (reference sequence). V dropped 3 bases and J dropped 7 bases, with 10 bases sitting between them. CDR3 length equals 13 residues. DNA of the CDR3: TGTGCCAGTAGTATCCCAGGGCCGAATGAGCAGTTCTTC. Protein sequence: CASSIPGPNEQFF.

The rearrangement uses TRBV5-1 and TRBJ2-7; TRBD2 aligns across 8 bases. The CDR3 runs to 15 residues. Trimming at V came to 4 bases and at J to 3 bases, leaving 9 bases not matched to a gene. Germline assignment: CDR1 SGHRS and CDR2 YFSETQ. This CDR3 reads CASSPSGSSVYEQYF. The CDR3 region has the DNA TGCGCCAGCAGCCCTAGCGGGTCGTCGGTCTACGAGCAGTACTTC.

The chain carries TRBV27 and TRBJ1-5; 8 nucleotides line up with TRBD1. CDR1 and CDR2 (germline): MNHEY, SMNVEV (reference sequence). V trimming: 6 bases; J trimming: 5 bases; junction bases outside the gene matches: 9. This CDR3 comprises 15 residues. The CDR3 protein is CASSPRTGRDQPQHF. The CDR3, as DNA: TGTGCCAGCAGCCCCCGGACAGGGCGGGATCAGCCCCAGCATTTT.

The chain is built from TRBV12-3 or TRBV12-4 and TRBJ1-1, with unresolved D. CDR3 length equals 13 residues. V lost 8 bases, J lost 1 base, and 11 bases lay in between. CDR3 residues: CASSMGKNTEAFF. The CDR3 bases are TGTGCCAGCTCTATGGGCAAGAACACTGAAGCTTTCTTT.

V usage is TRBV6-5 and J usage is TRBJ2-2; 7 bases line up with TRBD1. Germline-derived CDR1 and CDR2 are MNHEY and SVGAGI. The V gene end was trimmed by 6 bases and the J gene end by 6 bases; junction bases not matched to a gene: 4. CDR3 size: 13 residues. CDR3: CASSTQGAGELFF. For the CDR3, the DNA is TGTGCCAGCAGCACGCAGGGGGCCGGGGAGCTGTTTTTT.

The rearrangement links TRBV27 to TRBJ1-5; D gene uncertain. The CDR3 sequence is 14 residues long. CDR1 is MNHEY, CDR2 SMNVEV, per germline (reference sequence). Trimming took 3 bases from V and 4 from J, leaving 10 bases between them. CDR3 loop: CASSFTDRNQPQHF. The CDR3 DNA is TGTGCCAGCAGTTTCACAGATCGAAATCAGCCCCAGCATTTT.

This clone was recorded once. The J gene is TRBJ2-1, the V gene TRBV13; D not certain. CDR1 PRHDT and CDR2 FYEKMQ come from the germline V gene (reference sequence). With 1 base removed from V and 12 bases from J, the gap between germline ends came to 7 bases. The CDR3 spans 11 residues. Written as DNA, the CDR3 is TGTGCCAGCAGCTTAGACCTAGGGCAGTTCTTC. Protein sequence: CASSLDLGQFF.

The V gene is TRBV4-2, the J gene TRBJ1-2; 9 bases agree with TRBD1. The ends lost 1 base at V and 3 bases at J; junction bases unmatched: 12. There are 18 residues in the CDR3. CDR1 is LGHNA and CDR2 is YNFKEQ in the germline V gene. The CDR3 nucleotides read TGTGCCAGCAGCCAAGCATCAGGCACAGGGGGCAAAGACTATGGCTACACCTTC. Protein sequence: CASSQASGTGGKDYGYTF.